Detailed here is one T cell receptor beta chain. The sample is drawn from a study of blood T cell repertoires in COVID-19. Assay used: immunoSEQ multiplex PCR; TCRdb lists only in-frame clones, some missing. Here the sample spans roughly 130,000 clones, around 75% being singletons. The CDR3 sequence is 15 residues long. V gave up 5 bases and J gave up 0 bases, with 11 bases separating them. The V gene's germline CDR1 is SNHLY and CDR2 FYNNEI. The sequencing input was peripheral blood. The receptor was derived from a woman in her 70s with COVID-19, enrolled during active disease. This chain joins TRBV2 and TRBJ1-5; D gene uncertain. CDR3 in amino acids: CASSPGEYSNQPQHF. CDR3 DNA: TGTGCCAGCAGTCCCGGGGAATATAGCAATCAGCCCCAGCATTTT.